Listed here are 11 T cell receptor beta chains from one sample, sequenced in a study of patients and donors after allogeneic stem cell transplantation. Each CDR3 protein is one row after TCRdb ran MiXCR on the RT-PCR reads. The sample carries approximately 160,000 distinct CDR3 sequences, approximately 28% recorded once. Sequencing was carried out using blood, either unsorted or a sorted T cell fraction (not recorded which). The receptors stem from a human donor who was either an allogeneic HSCT recipient or a stem cell or donor lymphocyte infusion donor (not recorded which). It is not recorded whose cells these are; they may come from a transplant donor.

There are a few counts of this clonotype. J is TRBJ2-7 and V is TRBV28, with 7 nucleotides matching TRBD2. Germline CDR1 MDHEN, CDR2 SYDVKM. CDR3 length: 13 residues. V was pared by 3 bases and J by 2 bases, with 1 base of the junction left unmatched. This CDR3 is CASSLTSPYEQYF. DNA for the CDR3: TGTGCCAGCAGTTTGACTAGCCCCTACGAGCAGTACTTC.

This clonotype was observed a handful of times. The chain combines TRBV6-2 or TRBV6-3 with TRBJ2-1; D unresolved. The CDR3 length is 13 residues. V was shortened by 7 bases and J by 0 bases, with 7 bases between the two germline ends. Germline loops: CDR1 MNHEY, CDR2 SVGEGT. The CDR3 loop reads CASMVSSYNEQFF. The CDR3 DNA sequence: TGTGCCAGCATGGTAAGCTCCTACAATGAGCAGTTCTTC.

The rearrangement joins TRBV6-5 to TRBJ2-5, with 10 bases fitting TRBD2. V was pared by 0 bases and J by 5 bases, with 6 bases of the junction left unmatched. The CDR3 loop spans 16 amino acids. Germline values: CDR1 MNHEY, CDR2 SVGAGI. The CDR3 coding sequence is TGTGCCAGCAGTTACTCGATGCTAGCGGGAGCTGAGACCCAGTACTTC. It yields the protein CASSYSMLAGAETQYF.

This clonotype was observed a few times. The chain recombines TRBV7-2 with TRBJ2-5, with TRBD2 identical over 7 bases. The CDR3 length is 14 residues. V gave up 3 bases and J gave up 5 bases; unmatched junction bases: 6. The germline V gene has CDR1 SGHTA and CDR2 FQGNSA. The CDR3 bases are TGTGCCAGCAGCTTCGAAGCGGGAATGGAGACCCAGTACTTC. The encoded protein is CASSFEAGMETQYF.

The chain has TRBV12-3 or TRBV12-4 and TRBJ2-7; no clear D. This CDR3 has 13 amino acids. Trimming removed 5 bases at V and 3 bases at J, with 11 bases between. CDR3 amino acids: CASSPPNDYEQYF. The CDR3 coding sequence is TGTGCCAGCAGTCCTCCGAACGACTACGAGCAGTACTTC.

This chain joins TRBV5-1 and TRBJ2-7; 10 bases line up with TRBD2. After removal of 4 bases from V and 3 bases from J, the junction contained 13 bases not matched to a gene. Germline CDR1 and CDR2: SGHRS and YFSETQ. This CDR3 has 17 amino acids. CDR3 coding DNA: TGCGCCAGCAGCCGGGCCCTCCTAGCGGGAGATGGCTACGAGCAGTACTTC. Its protein is CASSRALLAGDGYEQYF. Combining the CDR3 with reference TRBV5-1 and TRBJ2-7 gives the whole variable domain KAGVTQTPRYLIKTRGQQVTLSCSPISGHRSVSWYQQTPGQGLQFLFEYFSETQRNKGNFPGRFSGRQFSNSRSEMNVSTLELGDSALYLCASSRALLAGDGYEQYFGPGTRLTVT.

The chain links TRBV6-5 to TRBJ2-5, with D maybe TRBD1 (6 bases). Between the trimmed V and J ends, which lost 0 bases and 0 bases, there was a span of 11 bases. CDR1 and CDR2 (germline): MNHEY, SVGAGI. The CDR3 is 16 residues long. In DNA form, the CDR3 reads TGTGCCAGCAGTTACTCCGGGACACCTTACCAAGAGACCCAGTACTTC. Its protein product is CASSYSGTPYQETQYF.

This clonotype came up a few times. The chain uses TRBV4-3 and TRBJ1-5; 8 bases fit TRBD1. V was pared by 4 bases and J by 6 bases, with 5 bases of the junction left unmatched. Germline CDR1 and CDR2: LGHNA and YSLEER. The CDR3 covers 14 residues. The CDR3 DNA is TGCGCCAGCAGCCCCGGACAGGGTGGTCAGCCCCAGCATTTT. Translation: CASSPGQGGQPQHF.

The chain combines TRBV19 with TRBJ2-3, with 7 bases that match TRBD2. Germline-derived CDR1 and CDR2 are LNHDA and SQIVND (reference sequence). V gave up 6 bases and J gave up 4 bases; unmatched junction bases: 7. This CDR3 contains 14 residues. The chain's CDR3 is CASRVAGAADTQYF. In DNA, the CDR3 is TGTGCCAGTAGAGTGGCGGGAGCAGCAGATACGCAGTATTTT.

The chain recombines TRBV15 with TRBJ2-1; 9 nucleotides align to TRBD1. This CDR3 is built from 18 residues. J lost 2 bases, V lost 5 bases, and 13 bases had no gene match. Germline lookup yields CDR1 LNHNV and CDR2 YYDKDF (reference sequence). For the CDR3, the DNA is TGTGCCACCAGCCCGAGAGCCCCTGGACAGGGGACCTACAATGAGCAGTTCTTC. Protein: CATSPRAPGQGTYNEQFF.

The table lists this clonotype with a few counts. The V call is TRBV5-6, the J call TRBJ1-2; 10 nucleotides agree with TRBD1. Germline lookup yields CDR1 SGHDT and CDR2 YYEEEE. The CDR3 length is 15 residues. Trimming cost V 4 bases and J 3 bases; bases outside gene matches: 6. The CDR3 DNA sequence: TGTGCCAGCAGCCGGGACAGGGGTTTGGACTATGGCTACACCTTC. Translating gives CASSRDRGLDYGYTF. The entire variable domain, with the rest obtained from reference TRBV5-6 and TRBJ1-2, is as follows: DAGVTQSPTHLIKTRGQQVTLRCSPKSGHDTVSWYQQALGQGPQFIFQYYEEEERQRGNFPDRFSGHQFPNYSSELNVNALLLGDSALYLCASSRDRGLDYGYTFGSGTRLTVV.